What follows is one T cell receptor (beta chain) and its context. Assay used: immunoSEQ multiplex PCR; TCRdb lists only in-frame clones, some missing. The sample consists of around 250,000 clones, 86% of them appearing once. The junction had 10 bases not matched to a gene; V was cut back by 4 bases and J by 5 bases. Per the germline V gene, CDR1 is GTSNPN and CDR2 is SVGIG (reference sequence). There are 17 residues in the CDR3. The sample belongs to a study of blood T cell repertoires in COVID-19. Study as a whole: Nucleic acid was either cDNA or gDNA, and it came from T cells, B-cell-depleted T cells, or PBMCs.

This TCR came from a man aged 55 to 70 with acute or convalescent COVID-19. The chain joins TRBV30 to TRBJ2-5, with 16 nucleotides matching TRBD2. The sample taken for sequencing was peripheral blood. The CDR3 nucleotides are TGTGCCTGGATATCGGGACTAGCGGGAGGGGTAACGGAGACCCAGTACTTC. It is translated as CAWISGLAGGVTETQYF.